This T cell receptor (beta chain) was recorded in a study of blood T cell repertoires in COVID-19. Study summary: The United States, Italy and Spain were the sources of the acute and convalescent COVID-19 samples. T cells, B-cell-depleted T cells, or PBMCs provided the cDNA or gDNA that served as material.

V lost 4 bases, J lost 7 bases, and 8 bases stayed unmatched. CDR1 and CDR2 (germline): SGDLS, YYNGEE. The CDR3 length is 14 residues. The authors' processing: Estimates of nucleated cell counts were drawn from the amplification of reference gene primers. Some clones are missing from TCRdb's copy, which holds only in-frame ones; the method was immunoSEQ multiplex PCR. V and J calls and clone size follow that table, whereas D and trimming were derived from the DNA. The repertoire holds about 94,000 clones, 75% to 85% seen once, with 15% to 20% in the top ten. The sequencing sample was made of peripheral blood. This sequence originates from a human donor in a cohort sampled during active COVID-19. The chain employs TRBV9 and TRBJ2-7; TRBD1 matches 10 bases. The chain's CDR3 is CASSQGQGIGEQYF. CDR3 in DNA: TGTGCCAGCAGCCAGGGACAGGGGATTGGTGAGCAGTACTTC.